The TCR beta chain under discussion was sequenced for a study of T-cell memory formation after mild COVID-19. Broader study findings: For second-wave clones that peaked at day 37, SARS-CoV-2 specificity went unverified. CD8+ contracting clones occupied EMRA, while CD4+ ones occupied mainly CM and EM. There was a balanced CD4/CD8 profile in clones contracting day 15 to 85, and later expanders leaned CD4+.

The J segment lost 5 bases and the V segment lost 10 bases, leaving 6 bases of the junction unmatched. The germline V gene encodes CDR1 SNHLY and CDR2 FYNNEI. This CDR3 region has 13 residues. A 5'RACE reaction primed in the constant segment made cDNA libraries of TCR alpha and TCR beta, and these carried sample barcodes and UMIs. Using its own MiXCR run on the 5' RACE reads, TCRdb lists one record per CDR3 protein. The sample includes fewer than 200,000 distinct CDR3 sequences, roughly 18% of them seen just once. Notes on this clonotype: No antigen is known for it.

This clonotype originated in a young man who had mild COVID-19 (a few samples of this study predate the infection). Cell type and time point are not known. J is TRBJ1-5 and V is TRBV2, with 9 bases identical to TRBD1. Sequencing input: PBMCs or a T cell subset sorted from them (not recorded which). The chain's CDR3 is CATQGQGYQPQHF. The CDR3 nucleotides are TGTGCCACCCAGGGACAGGGTTATCAGCCCCAGCATTTT.